Given below is one T cell receptor beta chain in context. The data stem from a study of cytomegalovirus exposure and HLA in healthy donors. Both 60 Vbeta primers and 13 Jbeta primers went into the PCR. The table came from immunoSEQ multiplex PCR; TCRdb's copy has only in-frame clones and leaves some out. The repertoire holds 100,000 to 120,000 clones, with nearly 80% as singletons. Germline loops: CDR1 LNHDA, CDR2 SQIVND (reference sequence). The V gene end was trimmed by 3 bases and the J gene end by 3 bases; junction bases not matched to a gene: 5. The CDR3 sequence is 14 residues long. This receptor was identified in a man between 25 and 39 years old in good health and CMV-seronegative. The V gene is TRBV19, the J gene TRBJ2-7, with 7 bases lining up with TRBD1. The sequenced sample was PBMCs. CDR3 in DNA: TGTGCCAGTAGTATCTGGCAGGGGGACTACGAGCAGTACTTC. It encodes CASSIWQGDYEQYF.